Listed below are T cell receptor beta chains from one sample, sequenced in a study of shared clonotypes between healthy human individuals. Libraries were prepared by immunoSEQ multiplex PCR; TCRdb keeps only in-frame clonotypes and omits some of them. Of approximately 250,000 clones in the sample, approximately 65% were seen once. Sample: memory CD4+ T cells sorted from blood. The receptor source for this set is a man between 25 and 39 years old in good health. Both conserved end residues are part of each CDR3. The order of the fields is CDR3 DNA, CDR3 protein, V gene, D gene, clone size, J gene. The D gene is left open where the match is weak. Some rows mark clone size as missing; the rest say once, few, many or name a class of expanded clone.

cdr3_nt: TGTGCCAGCAGTGACTCGGCTAGCGGTAACACCGGGGAGCTGTTTTTT
cdr3_aa: CASSDSASGNTGELFF
v_call: TRBV6-4
d_call: TRBD2
clone_size: -
j_call: TRBJ2-2

cdr3_nt: TGTGCCAGCAGTGAAATGGTGGGGAGTGAGCAGTTCTTC
cdr3_aa: CASSEMVGSEQFF
v_call: TRBV25-1
d_call: -
clone_size: -
j_call: TRBJ2-1

cdr3_nt: TGTGCCTGGAGTGGGGACTCTGATACGCAGTATTTT
cdr3_aa: CAWSGDSDTQYF
v_call: TRBV30
d_call: -
clone_size: -
j_call: TRBJ2-3

cdr3_nt: TGTGCCAGCAGCTTATTGTCCACAGATACGCAGTATTTT
cdr3_aa: CASSLLSTDTQYF
v_call: TRBV7-9
d_call: -
clone_size: -
j_call: TRBJ2-3

cdr3_nt: TGCGCCAGCAGAGTCGGAGGGAATGAAAAACTGTTTTTT
cdr3_aa: CASRVGGNEKLFF
v_call: TRBV5-1
d_call: -
clone_size: -
j_call: TRBJ1-4

cdr3_nt: TGCGCCAGCAGCTTGGATGGGGGAGCCAAAAACATTCAGTACTTC
cdr3_aa: CASSLDGGAKNIQYF
v_call: TRBV5-1
d_call: -
clone_size: -
j_call: TRBJ2-4

cdr3_nt: TGTGCCAGCATAAATAGAGAAGTCGGGGAGCTGTTTTTT
cdr3_aa: CASINREVGELFF
v_call: TRBV2
d_call: -
clone_size: -
j_call: TRBJ2-2

cdr3_nt: TGTGCCAGCAGGGAACAGGGCCCGGGAGGGGAGCTGTTTTTT
cdr3_aa: CASREQGPGGELFF
v_call: TRBV2
d_call: -
clone_size: few
j_call: TRBJ2-2

cdr3_nt: TGTGCCAGCAGCTTGGGCCCTGAGCAGTTCTTC
cdr3_aa: CASSLGPEQFF
v_call: TRBV5-6
d_call: -
clone_size: -
j_call: TRBJ2-1

cdr3_nt: TGTGCCAGCAGCCCCTGGGAGGGAGTGGAGACCCAGTACTTC
cdr3_aa: CASSPWEGVETQYF
v_call: TRBV11-3
d_call: TRBD2
clone_size: -
j_call: TRBJ2-5

cdr3_nt: TGCGCCAGCAGCTTGGGGGCTAGCGGGGGCACAGATACGCAGTATTTT
cdr3_aa: CASSLGASGGTDTQYF
v_call: TRBV5-1
d_call: TRBD2
clone_size: -
j_call: TRBJ2-3

cdr3_nt: TGTGCCAGCGCAGATAGGGAGACCCAGTACTTC
cdr3_aa: CASADRETQYF
v_call: TRBV28
d_call: -
clone_size: few
j_call: TRBJ2-5

cdr3_nt: TGTGCCTGCAAGCGGGACAGGGGGGCCTACGAGCAGTACTTC
cdr3_aa: CACKRDRGAYEQYF
v_call: TRBV6-5
d_call: TRBD1
clone_size: -
j_call: TRBJ2-7

cdr3_nt: TGTGCCAGCAGCTTAAGTAGCGGGCAAGAGACCCAGTACTTC
cdr3_aa: CASSLSSGQETQYF
v_call: TRBV11-2
d_call: TRBD2
clone_size: -
j_call: TRBJ2-5

cdr3_nt: TGTGCCAGCAGTTACGGGGGGCCGGGACAGCCCCAGCATTTT
cdr3_aa: CASSYGGPGQPQHF
v_call: TRBV6-6
d_call: -
clone_size: -
j_call: TRBJ1-5

cdr3_nt: TGTGCCAGCAGCTCAATAGCGGGAGAAGGGGTCGAGCAGTACTTC
cdr3_aa: CASSSIAGEGVEQYF
v_call: TRBV7-6
d_call: TRBD2
clone_size: -
j_call: TRBJ2-7

cdr3_nt: TGTGCCAGCAGCCCGAGGGGGCTGGAGACCCAGTACTTC
cdr3_aa: CASSPRGLETQYF
v_call: TRBV5-4
d_call: TRBD1
clone_size: once
j_call: TRBJ2-5

cdr3_nt: TGTGCCAGCAGCCAAGAAGGAGAGACCCAGTACTTC
cdr3_aa: CASSQEGETQYF
v_call: TRBV4-2
d_call: -
clone_size: -
j_call: TRBJ2-5

cdr3_nt: TGTGCCAGCAGCGGACAGGGTAGTGGCGAGCAGTACTTC
cdr3_aa: CASSGQGSGEQYF
v_call: TRBV2
d_call: TRBD1
clone_size: -
j_call: TRBJ2-7

cdr3_nt: TGCGCCAGCAGCTTGGAGGGGACAGGAAACACCATATATTTT
cdr3_aa: CASSLEGTGNTIYF
v_call: TRBV5-1
d_call: -
clone_size: -
j_call: TRBJ1-3

cdr3_nt: TGTGCCAGCAGTAAAACAGGGGAAGGCGAAGCTTTCTTT
cdr3_aa: CASSKTGEGEAFF
v_call: TRBV6-1
d_call: TRBD1
clone_size: -
j_call: TRBJ1-1

cdr3_nt: TGTGCCAGCAGCTTGGCTATTTCGGGAGAGACCCAGTACTTC
cdr3_aa: CASSLAISGETQYF
v_call: TRBV5-4
d_call: -
clone_size: -
j_call: TRBJ2-5

cdr3_nt: TGCGCCAGCAGCCTAAGGCCGGGACTAGGAAATGAGCAGTTCTTC
cdr3_aa: CASSLRPGLGNEQFF
v_call: TRBV4-3
d_call: TRBD2
clone_size: -
j_call: TRBJ2-1

cdr3_nt: TGCGCCAGCAGCTCAGGGCCTATTGACTACGAGCAGTACTTC
cdr3_aa: CASSSGPIDYEQYF
v_call: TRBV5-1
d_call: -
clone_size: -
j_call: TRBJ2-7

cdr3_nt: TGTGCCAGCAGTGCAGGTGGAGGGTACGAGCAGTACTTC
cdr3_aa: CASSAGGGYEQYF
v_call: TRBV6-1
d_call: -
clone_size: few
j_call: TRBJ2-7

cdr3_nt: TGTGCCAGCAGTTCAACAGGGGGCAATCAGCCCCAGCATTTT
cdr3_aa: CASSSTGGNQPQHF
v_call: TRBV2
d_call: TRBD1
clone_size: -
j_call: TRBJ1-5

cdr3_nt: TGTGCCAGCAGTTTATGGGACGCCAGGGCCACCGGGGAGCTGTTTTTT
cdr3_aa: CASSLWDARATGELFF
v_call: TRBV28
d_call: -
clone_size: -
j_call: TRBJ2-2

cdr3_nt: TGTGCCTGGAGTGGGGACAGGGTAAGGGAGACCCAGTACTTC
cdr3_aa: CAWSGDRVRETQYF
v_call: TRBV30
d_call: TRBD1
clone_size: few
j_call: TRBJ2-5

cdr3_nt: TGTGCCAGCAGCTTGACTAGCGGGAACATTCAGTACTTC
cdr3_aa: CASSLTSGNIQYF
v_call: TRBV7-3
d_call: TRBD2
clone_size: -
j_call: TRBJ2-4

cdr3_nt: TGTGCCAGCAGCTCCCTTGGGGGGAGACAAGAGACCCAGTACTTC
cdr3_aa: CASSSLGGRQETQYF
v_call: TRBV5-5
d_call: -
clone_size: few
j_call: TRBJ2-5

cdr3_nt: TGTGCCAGCAGCTTGGGCGGGGCTAGCGGAGATACGCAGTATTTT
cdr3_aa: CASSLGGASGDTQYF
v_call: TRBV5-4
d_call: TRBD2
clone_size: -
j_call: TRBJ2-3

cdr3_nt: TGTGCCAGCAGTCCATACAGGGTCCACACTGAAGCTTTCTTT
cdr3_aa: CASSPYRVHTEAFF
v_call: TRBV28
d_call: -
clone_size: many
j_call: TRBJ1-1

cdr3_nt: TGTGCTAGTGGCCCGGGGGGGGCGAACACTGAAGCTTTCTTT
cdr3_aa: CASGPGGANTEAFF
v_call: TRBV12-5
d_call: -
clone_size: once
j_call: TRBJ1-1

cdr3_nt: TGTGCCAGCAGCTTAGTCCCGGGACAGGGGGGCAATGAGCAGTTCTTC
cdr3_aa: CASSLVPGQGGNEQFF
v_call: TRBV7-3
d_call: TRBD1
clone_size: once
j_call: TRBJ2-1

cdr3_nt: TGCGCCAGCAGCTTGGGGGTAGGGCCCATCGAGCAGTACTTC
cdr3_aa: CASSLGVGPIEQYF
v_call: TRBV5-1
d_call: -
clone_size: -
j_call: TRBJ2-7

cdr3_nt: TGTGCCAGCAGTGTAGCTAATGAAAAACTGTTTTTT
cdr3_aa: CASSVANEKLFF
v_call: TRBV6-1
d_call: -
clone_size: -
j_call: TRBJ1-4

cdr3_nt: TGTGCCAGCAGCTTGGGGCGGAACGCGGAATACGAGCAGTACTTC
cdr3_aa: CASSLGRNAEYEQYF
v_call: TRBV5-5
d_call: -
clone_size: -
j_call: TRBJ2-7

cdr3_nt: TGTGCCAGCAGCTCGGGGACCCTCCTTGAAGCTTTCTTT
cdr3_aa: CASSSGTLLEAFF
v_call: TRBV7-2
d_call: -
clone_size: -
j_call: TRBJ1-1

cdr3_nt: TGTGCCAGCAGCCCGGGACTAGCGGGAGGGCTTTCAAAGACCCAGTACTTC
cdr3_aa: CASSPGLAGGLSKTQYF
v_call: TRBV7-9
d_call: TRBD2
clone_size: -
j_call: TRBJ2-5

cdr3_nt: TGTGCCAGCAGCCAAGATACGAGGTGGGGAGGGGGAGGCGTTTTCGATGAGCAGTTCTTC
cdr3_aa: CASSQDTRWGGGGVFDEQFF
v_call: TRBV14
d_call: -
clone_size: -
j_call: TRBJ2-1

cdr3_nt: TGCGCCAGCATCCATGGAGGGGCAGGGGGCTATAATGAGCAGTTCTTC
cdr3_aa: CASIHGGAGGYNEQFF
v_call: TRBV5-1
d_call: TRBD1
clone_size: -
j_call: TRBJ2-1

cdr3_nt: TGTGCCAGCTCCCCGGGACAGAAGTACAATCAGCCCCAGCATTTT
cdr3_aa: CASSPGQKYNQPQHF
v_call: TRBV18
d_call: TRBD1
clone_size: many
j_call: TRBJ1-5

cdr3_nt: TGTGCCAGCAGTTCCCGTAACTACGAGCAGTACTTC
cdr3_aa: CASSSRNYEQYF
v_call: TRBV28
d_call: -
clone_size: few
j_call: TRBJ2-7

cdr3_nt: TGTGCCAGCAGCTTATTATTTCCAGGGAACCTTAACTACGAGCAGTACTTC
cdr3_aa: CASSLLFPGNLNYEQYF
v_call: TRBV7-9
d_call: -
clone_size: -
j_call: TRBJ2-7

cdr3_nt: TGCAGCGTTGTTCGGGGGAACACTGAAGCTTTCTTT
cdr3_aa: CSVVRGNTEAFF
v_call: TRBV29-1
d_call: -
clone_size: -
j_call: TRBJ1-1

cdr3_nt: TGTGCCAGTGGGACAGGGAGATATGGCTACACCTTC
cdr3_aa: CASGTGRYGYTF
v_call: TRBV2
d_call: TRBD1
clone_size: -
j_call: TRBJ1-2

cdr3_nt: TGCGCCAGCAGCCAAGAACGAGATGCCGGGGAGCTGTTTTTT
cdr3_aa: CASSQERDAGELFF
v_call: TRBV4-3
d_call: -
clone_size: once
j_call: TRBJ2-2

cdr3_nt: TGTGCCAGCAGTTTGGACAGGGGTAATCAGCCCCAGCATTTT
cdr3_aa: CASSLDRGNQPQHF
v_call: TRBV2
d_call: TRBD1
clone_size: -
j_call: TRBJ1-5

cdr3_nt: TGTGCCAGCAGCTTAGATGCACGGAGTCTTGAAGCTTTCTTT
cdr3_aa: CASSLDARSLEAFF
v_call: TRBV7-9
d_call: -
clone_size: -
j_call: TRBJ1-1

cdr3_nt: TGTGCCTGGAGTCAGAACCTTGAAGCTTTCTTT
cdr3_aa: CAWSQNLEAFF
v_call: TRBV30
d_call: -
clone_size: -
j_call: TRBJ1-1

cdr3_nt: TGTGCCAGCAGGGGGGAGGGGGCGATGACTGAAGCTTTCTTT
cdr3_aa: CASRGEGAMTEAFF
v_call: TRBV28
d_call: TRBD1
clone_size: few
j_call: TRBJ1-1

cdr3_nt: TGTGCCAGCAGCAAAGCATTCGGGGCAGACAAAAGCGATCAGCCCCAGCATTTT
cdr3_aa: CASSKAFGADKSDQPQHF
v_call: TRBV21-1
d_call: -
clone_size: once
j_call: TRBJ1-5

cdr3_nt: TGCGCCAGCAGCATAGGACGAGGAGATACGCAGTATTTT
cdr3_aa: CASSIGRGDTQYF
v_call: TRBV5-1
d_call: -
clone_size: few
j_call: TRBJ2-3

cdr3_nt: TGTGCCAGCAGTTCCGGGAGGGTGGTTACGCAGTATTTT
cdr3_aa: CASSSGRVVTQYF
v_call: TRBV6-5
d_call: TRBD2
clone_size: -
j_call: TRBJ2-3